This TCR beta chain was sequenced during a study of blood T cell repertoires in COVID-19 (dated by TCRdb to 2020 to 2021). Regarding the complete study: Samples from collaborators originated in the United States, Italy and Spain and spanned both the acute and convalescent phases of COVID-19. Subjects who had been exposed to COVID-19, were actively infected with it, or had recovered from it provided the deeply sampled blood TCRbeta repertoires that made up the dataset. The sample metadata nearly always contained a de-identified subject ID, COVID-19 status, age in years and sex. Where HLA class I and class II types were available, the types were taken from metadata supplied by the sample provider, not from assay-based typing. The samples were drawn from the first 160 participants of the ongoing ImmuneRACE study and from more than 1,000 subjects provided by 6 global collaborators. The repertoires were released in a freely available public database meant as a resource for research on the immune response to SARS-CoV-2. The prospective study material was composed of cDNA or gDNA derived from T cells, B-cell-depleted T cells, or PBMCs. Broad study findings and their caveats: The quantity of clinical and demographic metadata differed by source and by participant and was supplied without curation.

At the junction V is shortened by 0 bases and J by 2 bases, with 17 bases in between. The cysteine opens and the phenylalanine closes a CDR3 of 17 amino acids. The entry retains the CDR3 DNA only, 51 bases that are in frame from base 1. The germline V gene (reference sequence) sets CDR1 to SGHNT and CDR2 to YYREEE. This clone has just one count. This receptor's antigen is unknown. Base qualities were left out, and no much larger clone turns up one base away. The collaborating institutions used their own protocols to collect whole blood in K2EDTA tubes. Collaborator samples were shipped for TCRbeta analysis as frozen whole blood, isolated PBMCs, or DNA extracted from either sample type. The immunoSEQ Assay, a bias-controlled multiplex PCR, was used to amplify TCRbeta CDR3 regions from genomic DNA. In the source study's methods: The number of nucleated cells in each sample was estimated from the amplification of reference gene primers within the assay. To quantify the absolute abundance of each unique TCRbeta CDR3 rearrangement, sequence reads were collapsed and filtered. For each sample, productive Simpson clonality was calculated by taking the square root of Simpson's diversity index across productive rearrangements. The clones in this table, taken by TCRdb from immuneACCESS, are in-frame only. Not every clone is retained; where verified, under half of the shortfall comes from an unresolved V gene, and the cause of the rest is unknown. V, J and clone size reflect that table, while D and trimming were determined from the DNA. The sample has 90,000 to 130,000 clones on record, less than 85% of them singletons. The top ten constitute roughly 3.8% of the sample.

The receptor's source is an elderly woman with acute or convalescent COVID-19. The V and J genes are TRBV5-4 and TRBJ2-5; the D segment could be TRBD1, given 5 matching bases. The material sequenced was peripheral blood. DNA sequence: TGTGCCAGCAGCTTGGTACTGGGGCCTCGACTTCAAGAGACCCAGTACTTC. This is translated as CASSLVLGPRLQETQYF.